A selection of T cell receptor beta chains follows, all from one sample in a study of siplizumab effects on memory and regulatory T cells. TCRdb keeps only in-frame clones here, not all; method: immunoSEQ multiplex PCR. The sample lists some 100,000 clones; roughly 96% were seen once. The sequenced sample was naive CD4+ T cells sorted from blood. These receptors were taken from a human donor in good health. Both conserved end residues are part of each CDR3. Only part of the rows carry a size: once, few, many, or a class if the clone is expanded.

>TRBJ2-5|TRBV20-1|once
CSASGAETQYF
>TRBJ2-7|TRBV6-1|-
CASSINPGQGHEQYF
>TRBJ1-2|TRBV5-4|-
CASTAQGISYGYTF
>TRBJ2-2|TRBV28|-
CASTGSRSGELFF
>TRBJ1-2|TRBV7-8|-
CASSLGYGGDRPYGYTF
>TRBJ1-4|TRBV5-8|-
CASSLAQGGANEKLFF
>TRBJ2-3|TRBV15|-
CATSRGGAPGQGVADTQYF
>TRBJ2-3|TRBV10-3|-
CAISPTSGGNTDTQYF
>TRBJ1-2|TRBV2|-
CASSERQQGNYGYTF
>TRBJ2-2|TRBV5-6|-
CASSGQTGHGELFF
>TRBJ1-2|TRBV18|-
CASSPPRVDYGYTF
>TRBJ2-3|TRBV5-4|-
CASTQGGLANTDTQYF
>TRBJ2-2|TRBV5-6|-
CASSRRGGSTGELFF
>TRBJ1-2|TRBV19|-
CASSEQGAYGYTF
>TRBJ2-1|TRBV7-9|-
CASSLAEGDYGEFF
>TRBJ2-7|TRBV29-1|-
CSAQKSGASYEQYF
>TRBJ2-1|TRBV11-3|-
CASSPGVSGHNEQFF
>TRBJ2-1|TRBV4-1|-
CASTDVTREQFF
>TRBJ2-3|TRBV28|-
CASSWGAADTQYF
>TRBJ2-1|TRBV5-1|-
CASSAGTSSVHEQFF
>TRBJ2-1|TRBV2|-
CASQVGLHEQFF
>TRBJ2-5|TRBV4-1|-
CASSQAAGGKTKETQYF
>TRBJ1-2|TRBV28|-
CAARDWNYGYTF
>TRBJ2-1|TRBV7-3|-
CASSSQVAGGPQESSYNEQFF
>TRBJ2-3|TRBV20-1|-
CSASTQYF
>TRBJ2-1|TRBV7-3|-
CASSLTVGLLNNEQFF
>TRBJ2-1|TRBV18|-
CASSRASGVSWEQFF
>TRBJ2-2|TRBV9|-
CASKNGNTGELFF
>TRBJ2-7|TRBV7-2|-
CASSPGTATSYEQYF
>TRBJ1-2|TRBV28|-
CAIKTGQTNYGYTF
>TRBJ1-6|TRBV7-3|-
CASSSKYNSPLHF
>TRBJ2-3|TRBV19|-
CASSGQGGDTQYF
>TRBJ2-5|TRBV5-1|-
CASSGGGGGETQYF